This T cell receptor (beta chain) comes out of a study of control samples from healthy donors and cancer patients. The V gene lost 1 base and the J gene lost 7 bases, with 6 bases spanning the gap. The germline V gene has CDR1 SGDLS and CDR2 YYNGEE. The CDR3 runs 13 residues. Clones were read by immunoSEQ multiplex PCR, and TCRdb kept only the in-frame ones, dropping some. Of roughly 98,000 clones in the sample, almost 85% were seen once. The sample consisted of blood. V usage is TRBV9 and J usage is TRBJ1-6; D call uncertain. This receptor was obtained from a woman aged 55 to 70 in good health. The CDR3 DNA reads TGTGCCAGCAGCGTAACAGAAAATTCACCCCTCCACTTT. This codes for CASSVTENSPLHF.